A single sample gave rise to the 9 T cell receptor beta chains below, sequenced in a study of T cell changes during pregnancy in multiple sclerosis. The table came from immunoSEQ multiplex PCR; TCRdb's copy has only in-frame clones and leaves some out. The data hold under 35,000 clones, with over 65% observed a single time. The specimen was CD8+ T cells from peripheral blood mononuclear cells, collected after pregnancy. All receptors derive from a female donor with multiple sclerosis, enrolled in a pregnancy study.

The CDR3 sequence: CSASIMETQYF. CDR3 nucleotide sequence: TGCAGTGCTAGTATTATGGAGACCCAGTACTTC. The chain carries TRBV20-1 and TRBJ2-5; D is unclear. Germline loops: CDR1 DFQATT, CDR2 SNEGSKA (reference sequence). With 3 bases removed from V and 5 bases from J, the gap between germline ends came to 7 bases. This CDR3 has 11 residues.

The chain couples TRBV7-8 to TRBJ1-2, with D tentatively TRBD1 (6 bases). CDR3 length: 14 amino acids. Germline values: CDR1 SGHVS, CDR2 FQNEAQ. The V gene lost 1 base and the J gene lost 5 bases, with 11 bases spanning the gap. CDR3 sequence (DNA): TGTGCCAGCAGCTTAGAGAGGCAGGGGTATGGCTACACCTTC. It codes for CASSLERQGYGYTF.

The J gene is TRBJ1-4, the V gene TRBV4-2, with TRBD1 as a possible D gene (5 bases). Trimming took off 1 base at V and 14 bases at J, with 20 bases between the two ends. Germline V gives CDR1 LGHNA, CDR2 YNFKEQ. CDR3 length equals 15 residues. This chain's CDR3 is CASSQGSEGVIGLFF. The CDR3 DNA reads TGTGCCAGCAGCCAAGGCAGTGAAGGGGTCATTGGTCTGTTTTTT.

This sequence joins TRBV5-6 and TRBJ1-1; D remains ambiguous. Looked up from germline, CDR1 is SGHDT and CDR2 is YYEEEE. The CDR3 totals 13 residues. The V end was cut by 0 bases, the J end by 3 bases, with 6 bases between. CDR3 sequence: CASSLERYTEAFF. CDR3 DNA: TGTGCCAGCAGCTTGGAGCGGTACACTGAAGCTTTCTTT.

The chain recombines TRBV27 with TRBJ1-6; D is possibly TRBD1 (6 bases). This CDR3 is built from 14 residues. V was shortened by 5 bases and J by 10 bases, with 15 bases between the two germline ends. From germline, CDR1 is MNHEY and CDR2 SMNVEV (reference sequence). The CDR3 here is CASSNVQGGSPLHF. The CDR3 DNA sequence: TGTGCCAGCAGTAATGTACAGGGCGGGTCACCCCTCCACTTT.

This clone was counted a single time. The CDR3 protein is CASSLTDTWEQYF. The DNA of the CDR3 is TGTGCCAGCAGTTTGACAGATACCTGGGAGCAGTACTTC. This chain joins TRBV28 and TRBJ2-7, with D possibly being TRBD1 (5 bases). Deletions cut 3 bases from V and 7 bases from J, with 13 bases between. The CDR3 is made up of 13 amino acids. Germline CDR1 reads MDHEN; CDR2 reads SYDVKM.

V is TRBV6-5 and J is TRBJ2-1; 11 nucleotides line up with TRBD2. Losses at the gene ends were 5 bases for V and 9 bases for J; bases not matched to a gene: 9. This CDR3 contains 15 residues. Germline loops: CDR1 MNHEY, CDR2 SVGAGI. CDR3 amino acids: CASSPTSGEATEQFF. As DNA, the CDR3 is TGTGCCAGCAGTCCGACTAGCGGGGAGGCGACTGAGCAGTTCTTC.

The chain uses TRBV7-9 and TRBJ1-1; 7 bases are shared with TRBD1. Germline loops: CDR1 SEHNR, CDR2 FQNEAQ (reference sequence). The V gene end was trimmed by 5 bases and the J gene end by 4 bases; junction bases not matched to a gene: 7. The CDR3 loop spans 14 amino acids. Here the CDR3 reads CASSPGQAVTEAFF. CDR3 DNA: TGTGCCAGCAGCCCCGGACAGGCGGTCACTGAAGCTTTCTTT.

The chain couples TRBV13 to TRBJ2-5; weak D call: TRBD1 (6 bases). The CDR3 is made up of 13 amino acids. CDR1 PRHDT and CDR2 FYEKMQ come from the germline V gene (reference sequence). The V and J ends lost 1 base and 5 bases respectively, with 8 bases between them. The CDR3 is CASSLDRVETQYF. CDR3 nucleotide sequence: TGTGCCAGCAGCTTAGACAGGGTGGAGACCCAGTACTTC.